The 32 T cell receptor beta chains presented below share a single source sample, sequenced in a study of T-cell memory formation after mild COVID-19 (dated by TCRdb to about 2021). Receptor libraries were prepared by 5' RACE. The instrument given in TCRdb is Illumina NovaSeq 6000. In TCRdb, the public reads were trimmed at Q25 with fastp and aligned with MiXCR, with productive beta chains retained. All rows with the same CDR3 protein become a single entry with the most common DNA and genes. The table for this sample lists about 340,000 distinct CDR3 sequences; around 15% of them were counted only once. The ten biggest clones cover 20% to 25% of the sample. The sample taken for sequencing was PBMCs or a T cell subset sorted from them (not recorded which). These receptors originate from a man aged 18 to 29 who had mild COVID-19 (a few samples of this study predate the infection). The sample titles of this study are shuffled in the database, so cell type and time point are left out; the donor was told from shared clones.

This clonotype was found a few times. The CDR3 coding sequence is TGTGCCAGCAGCCGTGGGACTCCGGGGGAGCAGTACTTC. Its translation: CASSRGTPGEQYF. The chain employs TRBV7-6 and TRBJ2-7, with a tentative D call TRBD2 (6 bases). V was clipped by 5 bases and J by 7 bases, with 15 bases between them. CDR1 is SGHVS, CDR2 FNYEAQ, per germline. This CDR3 comprises 13 residues.

The chain is built from TRBV5-1 and TRBJ1-6; TRBD1 agrees at 8 bases. From germline, CDR1 is SGHRS and CDR2 YFSETQ. CDR3 length: 13 residues. The V gene end was trimmed by 6 bases and the J gene end by 10 bases; junction bases not matched to a gene: 6. CDR3 loop: CASNRDRRSPLHF. CDR3 bases: TGCGCCAGCAACCGGGACAGGCGGTCACCCCTCCACTTT. Supplemented by reference TRBV5-1 and TRBJ1-6, the full variable domain reads KAGVTQTPRYLIKTRGQQVTLSCSPISGHRSVSWYQQTPGQGLQFLFEYFSETQRNKGNFPGRFSGRQFSNSRSEMNVSTLELGDSALYLCASNRDRRSPLHFGNGTRLTVT.

This clonotype turned up a few times. This chain uses TRBV9 with TRBJ2-7; D perhaps matches TRBD1 (6 bases). CDR3 length: 14 residues. Deletions cut 3 bases from V and 2 bases from J, with 12 bases between. Germline V gene sequence: CDR1 SGDLS, CDR2 YYNGEE. The CDR3 region has the DNA TGTGCCAGCAGCGCATCCGCAGGGGCCTACGAGCAGTACTTC. The encoded protein is CASSASAGAYEQYF.

The rearrangement links TRBV12-5 to TRBJ2-5; 7 bases fit TRBD1. The CDR3 is made up of 14 amino acids. Germline V gene sequence: CDR1 LGHNT, CDR2 FRNRAP. V shed 6 bases and J 2 bases; nucleotides not matched to a gene: 6. CDR3 region: CASGGRDRQETQYF. CDR3 sequence (DNA): TGTGCTAGTGGGGGACGGGACAGACAAGAGACCCAGTACTTC.

The chain is built from TRBV20-1 and TRBJ2-7; 11 nucleotides match TRBD1. The CDR3 has 14 amino acids. The V gene end was trimmed by 5 bases and the J gene end by 4 bases; junction bases not matched to a gene: 7. The germline gives CDR1 DFQATT, CDR2 SNEGSKA (reference sequence). The chain's CDR3 is CSAPGQGAAYEQYV. The CDR3 DNA reads as TGCAGTGCTCCCGGACAGGGGGCAGCGTACGAGCAGTACGTC.

This clonotype appeared many times. The V call is TRBV4-3, the J call TRBJ2-1; D may be TRBD1 or TRBD2 (5 bases each). Between the trimmed V and J ends, which lost 6 bases and 4 bases, there was a span of 16 bases. This CDR3 is 15 amino acids long. The germline V gene has CDR1 LGHNA and CDR2 YSLEER. CDR3 in amino acids: CASRPGTSKYNEQFF. The CDR3 DNA follows: TGCGCCAGCAGACCCGGGACGTCAAAGTACAATGAGCAGTTCTTC.

In its sample, this clonotype was seen a few times. The rearrangement uses TRBV28 and TRBJ2-7; D might be TRBD1 or TRBD2, each matching 5 bases. Trimming removed 5 bases from V and 2 bases from J, with 13 bases in between. Per the germline V gene, CDR1 is MDHEN and CDR2 is SYDVKM. The CDR3 contains 14 residues. The DNA of the CDR3 is TGTGCCAGCAGTCCTACAGAGGGGCCCTACGAGCAGTACGTC. It encodes CASSPTEGPYEQYV.

The J gene is TRBJ1-1, the V gene TRBV4-3, with D uncertain. Germline V lookup: CDR1 LGHNA, CDR2 YSLEER. This CDR3 is 13 amino acids long. The V end was cut by 0 bases, the J end by 6 bases, with 8 bases between. This chain's CDR3 is CASSQDRFAEAFF. CDR3 bases: TGCGCCAGCAGCCAAGACAGGTTCGCTGAAGCTTTCTTT.

This clonotype has just a few counts. The gene calls are TRBV4-3 and TRBJ2-3, with 10 bases that match TRBD2. Germline trimming cut 1 base from V and 0 bases from J; bases unmatched to any gene: 4. The CDR3 covers 17 residues. Germline CDR1 LGHNA, CDR2 YSLEER. The CDR3 DNA reads TGCGCCAGCAGCCAAGGCCTAGCGGGGGTGAGCACAGATACGCAGTATTTT. Translation gives CASSQGLAGVSTDTQYF.

This chain joins TRBV10-3 and TRBJ2-5, with 10 bases identical to TRBD2. Germline trimming cut 5 bases from V and 0 bases from J; bases unmatched to any gene: 0. CDR1 is ENHRY, CDR2 SYGVKD, per germline. This CDR3 has 14 amino acids. CDR3 residues: CAISLAGDQETQYF. The CDR3 region has the DNA TGTGCCATCAGTCTAGCGGGGGACCAAGAGACCCAGTACTTC.

This clonotype came up a few times. The chain couples TRBV7-9 to TRBJ2-3, with D possibly matching TRBD1 (5 bases). The CDR3 consists of 13 residues. V dropped 9 bases and J dropped 2 bases, with 12 bases sitting between them. Germline V gives CDR1 SEHNR, CDR2 FQNEAQ (reference sequence). The CDR3 is CASGEGVTDTQYF. DNA for the CDR3: TGTGCCAGTGGAGAAGGGGTCACAGATACGCAGTATTTT.

This clonotype was detected a few times. The rearrangement joins TRBV20-1 to TRBJ1-1; no reliable D call. The length of the CDR3 is 11 residues. CDR1 is DFQATT, CDR2 SNEGSKA, per germline (reference sequence). V gave up 7 bases and J gave up 4 bases, with 10 bases separating them. CDR3 residues: CSGGWSTEAFF. In nucleotides, the CDR3 is TGCAGTGGCGGCTGGAGCACTGAAGCTTTCTTT.

The chain carries TRBV15 and TRBJ1-5; TRBD1 agrees at 8 bases. Germline assignment: CDR1 LNHNV and CDR2 YYDKDF (reference sequence). The CDR3 is 16 residues long. J was trimmed by 2 bases and V by 1 base; bases with no gene match: 4. The CDR3 is CATSRGQGLGNQPQHF. DNA for the CDR3: TGTGCCACCAGCAGAGGACAGGGGTTGGGCAATCAGCCCCAGCATTTT.

The chain uses TRBV29-1 and TRBJ2-7; D remains unclear. In germline, CDR1 is SQVTM, CDR2 ANQGSEA. V was shortened by 6 bases and J by 2 bases, with 14 bases between the two germline ends. The CDR3 loop spans 13 amino acids. The CDR3 sequence: CSVELDRPYEQYF. CDR3 nucleotides: TGCAGCGTCGAACTGGACCGACCCTACGAGCAGTACTTC.

This clonotype was observed at least ten times. This chain joins TRBV24-1 and TRBJ2-3; D gene uncertain. Germline assignment: CDR1 KGHDR and CDR2 SFDVKD. The ends were cut back, 6 bases at V and 4 bases at J, with 10 bases in the middle. The CDR3 has 13 amino acids. The CDR3 loop reads CATSYSSADTQYF. Written as DNA, the CDR3 is TGTGCCACCAGTTACAGCTCCGCAGATACGCAGTATTTT.

The CDR3 region is CASRPLRGLANTEAFF. The CDR3 nucleotides are TGTGCCAGCAGACCCCTTCGGGGCCTAGCGAACACTGAAGCTTTCTTT. This chain links TRBV28 with TRBJ1-1; D may be TRBD1 (5 bases). V lost 6 bases and J 1 base, leaving 18 bases between the germline ends. The CDR3 runs 16 residues. Germline V lookup: CDR1 MDHEN, CDR2 SYDVKM.

The chain has TRBV6-5 and TRBJ2-7; TRBD1 aligns across 9 bases. After removal of 6 bases from V and 7 bases from J, the junction contained 4 bases not matched to a gene. CDR1 and CDR2 (germline): MNHEY, SVGAGI. This CDR3 has 12 amino acids. In DNA, the CDR3 is TGTGCCAGCAGGACAGGGGGGGGAGAGCAGTACTTC. Translating gives CASRTGGGEQYF.

V usage is TRBV2 and J usage is TRBJ1-5; D is perhaps TRBD1 (5 bases). Trimming left V 3 bases short and J 9 bases short, with 18 bases between. Germline V lookup: CDR1 SNHLY, CDR2 FYNNEI. The CDR3 length is 15 residues. The CDR3 coding sequence is TGTGCCAGCAGTGAGACAGACCCCAGGGAGGGGCCCCAGCATTTT. The encoded protein is CASSETDPREGPQHF.

The chain has TRBV6-1 and TRBJ2-7; D perhaps matches TRBD1 (7 bases). Trimming shortened V by 7 bases and J by 5 bases, and 18 bases separated the two germline ends. CDR3 size: 14 residues. Germline V gene lookup returns CDR1 MNHNS and CDR2 SASEGT. This chain's CDR3 is CASTQAGGLDEQYF. CDR3 nucleotide sequence: TGTGCCAGCACCCAAGCAGGGGGGCTCGACGAGCAGTACTTC.

Only a few counts were recorded for this clonotype. This sequence joins TRBV10-3 and TRBJ1-2; no clear D. The CDR3 has 11 residues. Deletions cut 3 bases from V and 10 bases from J, with 9 bases between. Looked up from germline, CDR1 is ENHRY and CDR2 is SYGVKD. This CDR3 reads CAISETGDYTF. The CDR3 nucleotides read TGTGCCATCAGTGAAACCGGGGACTACACCTTC.

The genes are TRBV4-1 and TRBJ2-1; D not resolved. The CDR3 length is 15 residues. Trimming stripped 0 bases from V and 3 bases from J, with 9 bases between. Germline V gene sequence: CDR1 MGHRA, CDR2 YSYEKL. The CDR3 DNA is TGCGCCAGCAGCCAAGATGGCCAGTACTACAATGAGCAGTTCTTC. This encodes CASSQDGQYYNEQFF.

This clonotype has only a few counts. V usage is TRBV7-2 and J usage is TRBJ1-2; D is possibly TRBD1 (5 bases). Germline-derived CDR1 and CDR2 are SGHTA and FQGNSA. V lost 4 bases and J lost 0, with 9 bases in between. CDR3 size: 14 residues. The CDR3 region has the DNA TGTGCCAGCAGCTCATACAGGACTAACTATGGCTACACCTTC. Translating it yields CASSSYRTNYGYTF.

The genes are TRBV29-1 and TRBJ1-2; tentative D call: TRBD1 (5 bases). There are 15 residues in the CDR3. V lost 6 bases, J lost 4 bases, and 21 bases lay in between. In germline, CDR1 is SQVTM, CDR2 ANQGSEA. The CDR3 sequence: CSVPRGGGTPYGYTF. CDR3 in DNA: TGCAGCGTGCCTCGCGGGGGAGGCACCCCCTATGGCTACACCTTC. The complete variable domain, with remaining parts taken from reference TRBV29-1 and TRBJ1-2, reads SAVISQKPSRDICQRGTSLTIQCQVDSQVTMMFWYRQQPGQSLTLIATANQGSEATYESGFVIDKFPISRPNLTFSTLTVSNMSPEDSSIYLCSVPRGGGTPYGYTFGSGTRLTVV.

CDR3 nucleotide sequence: TGTGCCAGCAGCCAAGATAATGTGGCTACAGGGGAAGCTTTCTTT. Its protein product is CASSQDNVATGEAFF. V is TRBV3-1 and J is TRBJ1-1; a possible D gene is TRBD1 (6 bases). The CDR3 is made up of 15 amino acids. Germline V gives CDR1 LGHDT, CDR2 YNNKEL (reference sequence). Trimming took off 0 bases at V and 8 bases at J, with 16 bases between the two ends.

V is TRBV18 and J is TRBJ2-2; 7 bases align to TRBD1. Germline CDR1 reads KGHSH; CDR2 reads LQKENI. The J segment lost 4 bases and the V segment lost 8 bases, leaving 13 bases of the junction unmatched. This CDR3 has 16 amino acids. The CDR3 protein is CASPIHRGSSTGELFF. In DNA, the CDR3 is TGTGCCAGCCCGATCCACAGGGGATCGAGCACCGGGGAGCTGTTTTTT.

This clonotype was recorded a few times. V is TRBV27 and J is TRBJ2-7, with D unresolved. The V gene's germline CDR1 is MNHEY and CDR2 SMNVEV (reference sequence). CDR3 length equals 14 residues. The V end was cut by 6 bases, the J end by 1 base, with 13 bases between. CDR3 sequence reads: CASREAGRSYEQYV. CDR3 DNA sequence: TGTGCCAGCAGAGAAGCCGGAAGGTCCTACGAGCAGTACGTC.

V gene TRBV6-5 combines with J gene TRBJ2-3; TRBD1 agrees at 9 bases. This CDR3 is built from 15 residues. V shed 2 bases, J shed 4 bases, and the junction held 4 bases outside the gene matches. The V gene's germline CDR1 is MNHEY and CDR2 SVGAGI. The CDR3 bases are TGTGCCAGCAGTTACGGGACAGGGCGTCCAGATACGCAGTATTTT. Amino acids: CASSYGTGRPDTQYF.

J is TRBJ1-2 and V is TRBV7-9; TRBD1 matches at 7 bases. After removal of 5 bases from V and 7 bases from J, the junction contained 7 bases not matched to a gene. The CDR3 runs 13 residues. CDR1 is SEHNR and CDR2 is FQNEAQ in the germline V gene (reference sequence). The CDR3 loop reads CASSGMTGSGYTF. The CDR3 DNA reads as TGTGCCAGCAGCGGGATGACAGGGAGTGGCTACACCTTC. The entire variable domain, with the rest obtained from reference TRBV7-9 and TRBJ1-2, is as follows: DTGVSQNPRHKITKRGQNVTFRCDPISEHNRLYWYRQTLGQGPEFLTYFQNEAQLEKSRLLSDRFSAERPKGSFSTLEIQRTEQGDSAMYLCASSGMTGSGYTFGSGTRLTVV.

The V and J genes are TRBV5-1 and TRBJ1-1; D is unclear. Germline-derived CDR1 and CDR2 are SGHRS and YFSETQ. This CDR3 is 13 amino acids long. The V gene lost 5 bases and the J gene lost 3 bases, with 11 bases spanning the gap. The CDR3 loop reads CASRKTTDTEAFF. In nucleotides, the CDR3 is TGCGCCAGCAGGAAAACAACGGACACTGAAGCTTTCTTT.

This clonotype has just a few counts. This chain uses TRBV7-9 with TRBJ2-3; D tentatively fits TRBD1 or TRBD2 (7 bases each). Between the trimmed V and J ends, which lost 6 bases and 1 base, there was a span of 20 bases. In germline, CDR1 is SEHNR, CDR2 FQNEAQ (reference sequence). This CDR3 is built from 17 residues. The CDR3 bases are TGTGCCAGCAGAAAAACCAGGGGGGGCCGAGGCACAGATACGCAGTATTTT. Translated: CASRKTRGGRGTDTQYF.

Many counts were recorded for this clonotype. The chain couples TRBV7-9 to TRBJ1-1; 7 bases agree with TRBD1. The CDR3 sequence is 15 residues long. CDR1 is SEHNR and CDR2 is FQNEAQ in the germline V gene (reference sequence). The J segment lost 1 base and the V segment lost 5 bases, leaving 7 bases of the junction unmatched. CDR3 in DNA: TGTGCCAGCAGCCCAAGGAGACAGGGGAACACTGAAGCTTTCTTT. The encoded protein is CASSPRRQGNTEAFF.

The chain links TRBV7-2 to TRBJ1-2; 10 nucleotides align to TRBD1. V shed 5 bases and J 6 bases; nucleotides not matched to a gene: 6. The CDR3 has 14 residues. Germline assignment: CDR1 SGHTA and CDR2 FQGNSA. CDR3 in amino acids: CASSVVGTGDGYTF. For the CDR3, the DNA is TGTGCCAGCAGCGTAGTAGGGACAGGGGATGGCTACACCTTC.